This passage covers 15 T cell receptor beta chains from one sample sequenced in a study of T cells in Graves' hyperthyroidism and ophthalmopathy. Researchers amplified the TCR beta CDR3 regions from RNA transcripts. When the TCR CDR3 underwent first-round RT-PCR, the HTBI primer set was used. TCRdb processed the multiplex PCR reads anew with MiXCR; each CDR3 protein has one entry. Here the sample spans hundreds of thousands of distinct CDR3 sequences, 13% to 15% being singletons. The sequencing input was blood. All receptors derive from a young woman with Graves' hyperthyroidism.

In its sample, this clonotype was seen many times. The chain has TRBV4-3 and TRBJ2-1; 7 bases match TRBD1. Germline V gene lookup returns CDR1 LGHNA and CDR2 YSLEER. The CDR3 has 15 residues. The junction had 9 bases not matched to a gene; V was cut back by 2 bases and J by 8 bases. DNA for the CDR3: TGCGCCAGCAGCCAATATGGACAGGTATCCGATGAGCAGTTCTTC. It is translated as CASSQYGQVSDEQFF.

A note on this clonotype: A much larger clone differs by one base, so this may be a read error. J is TRBJ1-5 and V is TRBV10-3; D gene uncertain. V lost 3 bases and J lost 6, with 18 bases in between. There are 16 residues in the CDR3. From germline, CDR1 is ENHRY and CDR2 SYGVKD. The chain's CDR3 is CAISEQPSLSGQPQHF. The CDR3 nucleotides read TGTGCCATCAGTGAACAGCCCTCTCTCTCAGGTCAGCCCCAGCATTTT.

V is TRBV12-5 and J is TRBJ2-5; the match to TRBD1 covers 10 bases. The V segment lost 5 bases and the J segment 5 bases; nucleotides outside the gene matches: 11. This CDR3 is built from 16 residues. Germline V CDR1 and CDR2: LGHNT, FRNRAP. The CDR3 here is CASGPGGDRGWETQYF. CDR3 nucleotide sequence: TGTGCTAGTGGTCCGGGCGGGGACAGGGGATGGGAGACCCAGTACTTC.

The chain carries TRBV7-8 and TRBJ2-2; a possible D gene is TRBD1 (5 bases). CDR3 size: 16 residues. The germline V gene encodes CDR1 SGHVS and CDR2 FQNEAQ. Trimming cost V 8 bases and J 1 base, with 17 bases left between them. CDR3 sequence reads: CASPPVGRVNTGELFF. DNA for the CDR3: TGTGCCAGCCCCCCTGTTGGCAGGGTGAACACCGGGGAGCTGTTTTTT.

This clonotype was observed a handful of times. The chain has TRBV2 and TRBJ2-7; possible D gene TRBD2, 6 bases. Trimming took 3 bases from V and 3 from J, leaving 15 bases between them. Germline CDR1 reads SNHLY; CDR2 reads FYNNEI. The CDR3 has 15 residues. The CDR3 nucleotides read TGTGCCAGCAGTGACAAATCGGGACTTAACTACGAGCAGTACTTC. Amino acid sequence: CASSDKSGLNYEQYF.

As to this clonotype: At one end the junction does not follow the germline gene, possibly because of a read error. The chain combines TRBV18 with TRBJ2-3; D is uncertain. Per the germline V gene, CDR1 is KGHSH and CDR2 is LQKENI. The CDR3 sequence is 14 residues long. This chain's CDR3 is CASLPPFPSDTQYF. The CDR3 DNA reads TGTGCCAGCTTACCACCGTTTCCATCAGATACGCAGTATTTT. Full variable domain (rest looked up from reference TRBV18 and TRBJ2-3): NAGVMQNPRHLVRRRGQEARLRCSPMKGHSHVYWYRQLPEEGLKFMVYLQKENIIDESGMPKERFSAEFPKEGPSILRIQQVVRGDSAAYFCASLPPFPSDTQYFGPGTRLTVL.

This clonotype has more than one count but fewer than ten. J is TRBJ1-1 and V is TRBV4-2; D is unclear. V lost 0 bases and J lost 7, with 9 bases in between. The CDR3 spans 13 residues. Germline assignment: CDR1 LGHNA and CDR2 YNFKEQ. The CDR3 here is CASSQDRANEAFF. In DNA, the CDR3 is TGTGCCAGCAGCCAAGATAGGGCAAATGAAGCTTTCTTT.

The table lists this clonotype with many counts. This chain links TRBV18 with TRBJ2-1; TRBD2 aligns across 7 bases. Germline CDR1 KGHSH, CDR2 LQKENI. V was clipped by 0 bases and J by 5 bases; unmatched bases: 7. The CDR3 is 16 residues long. Here the CDR3 reads CASSPPSYSGNNEQFF. The CDR3 coding sequence is TGTGCCAGCTCACCACCGTCTTACAGCGGGAACAATGAGCAGTTCTTC.

This clonotype was recorded many times. The chain combines TRBV2 with TRBJ1-4, with D possibly matching TRBD1 (6 bases). This CDR3 has 13 amino acids. Trimming took 8 bases from V and 3 from J, leaving 10 bases between them. Germline V lookup: CDR1 SNHLY, CDR2 FYNNEI. DNA for the CDR3: TGTGCCAGCTTAAGGGGGGCTAATGAAAAACTGTTTTTT. Protein: CASLRGANEKLFF. The full variable domain, rest sourced from reference TRBV2 and TRBJ1-4, is EPEVTQTPSHQVTQMGQEVILRCVPISNHLYFYWYRQILGQKVEFLVSFYNNEISEKSEIFDDQFSVERPDGSNFTLKIRSTKLEDSAMYFCASLRGANEKLFFGSGTQLSVL.

This clonotype was observed a handful of times. The chain couples TRBV4-3 to TRBJ1-3, with D unresolved. V dropped 1 base and J dropped 0 bases, with 7 bases sitting between them. The CDR3 runs 15 residues. Germline V lookup: CDR1 LGHNA, CDR2 YSLEER. CDR3 nucleotide sequence: TGCGCCAGCAGCCAAGGTGGCAGCTCTGGAAACACCATATATTTT. It is translated as CASSQGGSSGNTIYF.

This clonotype occurred a few times. This sequence joins TRBV9 and TRBJ2-5; TRBD1 aligns across 8 bases. The germline CDR1 and CDR2 sequences are SGDLS and YYNGEE. CDR3 length: 14 residues. The J segment lost 7 bases and the V segment lost 2 bases, leaving 7 bases of the junction unmatched. This CDR3 is CASSVGTGSRTQYF. CDR3 nucleotide sequence: TGTGCCAGCAGCGTCGGGACAGGCTCGAGGACCCAGTACTTC.

Remarks on this clonotype: It may be a read error: a sequence one base away is much more abundant. This sequence joins TRBV11-2 and TRBJ1-2, with a tentative D call TRBD1 (6 bases). Germline CDR1 and CDR2: SGHAT and FQNNGV. CDR3 length equals 14 residues. V dropped 5 bases and J dropped 8 bases, with 18 bases sitting between them. CDR3 nucleotides: TGTGCCAGCAGCGGGGGGGCGGCAACCAGGGGCTACACCTTC. Protein product: CASSGGAATRGYTF.

The chain carries TRBV7-6 and TRBJ1-4; 7 bases align to TRBD1. Germline V gene sequence: CDR1 SGHVS, CDR2 FNYEAQ. The ends lost 7 bases at V and 7 bases at J; junction bases unmatched: 12. This CDR3 is built from 15 residues. The chain's CDR3 is CASKQGIGYGEKLFF. In DNA, the CDR3 is TGTGCCAGCAAACAGGGGATCGGTTACGGTGAAAAACTGTTTTTT.

This clonotype was observed a few times. The V and J genes are TRBV12-3 or TRBV12-4 and TRBJ1-1, with 7 bases lining up with TRBD1. The CDR3 runs to 16 residues. V lost 4 bases to trimming and J lost 0 bases; unmatched junction nucleotides: 8. Written as DNA, the CDR3 is TGTGCCAGCAGTTCGTGGACAGGTCCTGTGAACACTGAAGCTTTCTTT. Translated: CASSSWTGPVNTEAFF.

This chain joins TRBV5-1 and TRBJ2-7, with D tentatively TRBD1 (5 bases). This CDR3 spans 14 amino acids. Between the trimmed V and J ends, which lost 2 bases and 5 bases, there was a span of 14 bases. CDR1 SGHRS and CDR2 YFSETQ come from the germline V gene. The CDR3 here is CASSLQTWGDEQYF. CDR3 bases: TGCGCCAGCAGCTTACAGACCTGGGGCGACGAGCAGTACTTC.